Each of the 13 T cell receptor beta chains below was sequenced from the same sample in a study of cytomegalovirus exposure and HLA in healthy donors. The PCR had 60 Vbeta and 13 Jbeta primers. Profiling relied on immunoSEQ multiplex PCR, and the TCRdb table lists in-frame clones only, not all of them. The sample shows around 210,000 clones, around 79% of them seen only once. Sequencing used PBMCs. All receptors derive from a male donor in good health and CMV-seropositive.

The gene calls are TRBV10-3 and TRBJ2-1, with 9 bases fitting TRBD2. Losses at the gene ends were 7 bases for V and 6 bases for J; bases not matched to a gene: 16. Germline assignment: CDR1 ENHRY and CDR2 SYGVKD. This CDR3 comprises 17 residues. CDR3 nucleotides: TGTGCCATCAAAGGGGCTAGCGGGAATGCGGCAATCAATGAGCAGTTCTTC. Its translation: CAIKGASGNAAINEQFF.

The gene calls are TRBV9 and TRBJ1-2; D remains unclear. The CDR3 has 14 amino acids. Germline V gene data show CDR1 as SGDLS and CDR2 as YYNGEE. V dropped 0 bases and J dropped 0 bases, with 6 bases sitting between them. The CDR3 region has the DNA TGTGCCAGCAGCGTAGATTCAGCTAACTATGGCTACACCTTC. Its protein is CASSVDSANYGYTF.

This clone was seen only a few times. The rearrangement links TRBV30 to TRBJ2-7; 13 bases map to TRBD2. The germline gives CDR1 GTSNPN, CDR2 SVGIG (reference sequence). Trimming at V came to 4 bases and at J to 3 bases, leaving 15 bases not matched to a gene. This CDR3 is 18 amino acids long. The CDR3 region has the DNA TGTGCCTGGACCCGCCGGGGACTAGCGGGAAGCCTAGGCTACGAGCAGTACTTC. Residues: CAWTRRGLAGSLGYEQYF. Combining the CDR3 with reference TRBV30 and TRBJ2-7 gives the whole variable domain SQTIHQWPATLVQPVGSPLSLECTVEGTSNPNLYWYRQAAGRGLQLLFYSVGIGQISSEVPQNLSASRPQDRQFILSSKKLLLSDSGFYLCAWTRRGLAGSLGYEQYFGPGTRLTVT.

The chain links TRBV5-4 to TRBJ1-4; D might be TRBD1 (5 bases). The germline gives CDR1 SGHNT, CDR2 YYREEE (reference sequence). This CDR3 comprises 16 residues. V was clipped by 4 bases and J by 3 bases, with 16 bases between them. The CDR3 spells CASSLGRSGANEKLFF. The CDR3 DNA reads as TGTGCCAGCAGCCTCGGCCGCTCGGGGGCTAATGAAAAACTGTTTTTT.

The chain combines TRBV6-5 with TRBJ2-5, with D unresolved. The CDR3 has 14 residues. Germline loops: CDR1 MNHEY, CDR2 SVGAGI. V was cut by 5 bases and J by 5 bases, with 15 bases left in between. CDR3 bases: TGTGCCAGCAGTCACAACGGAGTAAGGGAGACCCAGTACTTC. Translating it yields CASSHNGVRETQYF.

This sequence joins TRBV9 and TRBJ1-1, with D perhaps matching TRBD1 (5 bases). The CDR3 length is 13 residues. Trimming removed 3 bases at V and 7 bases at J, with 13 bases between. Germline V CDR1 and CDR2: SGDLS, YYNGEE. This CDR3 is CASSGPQGFEAFF. DNA of the CDR3: TGTGCCAGCAGCGGCCCGCAGGGATTTGAAGCTTTCTTT.

The genes are TRBV7-9 and TRBJ2-1; 8 bases align to TRBD2. J lost 8 bases, V lost 0 bases, and 9 bases had no gene match. Per the germline V gene, CDR1 is SEHNR and CDR2 is FQNEAQ (reference sequence). The CDR3 extends over 16 amino acids. The CDR3 reads CASSLAHRTSIDEQFF. The DNA of the CDR3 is TGTGCCAGCAGCTTAGCGCACCGGACTAGCATCGATGAGCAGTTCTTC.

The chain has TRBV13 and TRBJ2-1, with a tentative D call TRBD2 (6 bases). The CDR3 is 16 amino acids. Germline CDR1 and CDR2: PRHDT and FYEKMQ (reference sequence). The germline V and J ends were trimmed by 3 bases and 5 bases, with 17 bases remaining between them. CDR3 region: CASSLTGGEGHNEQFF. The CDR3 DNA reads TGTGCCAGCAGCTTGACCGGCGGGGAAGGACACAATGAGCAGTTCTTC.

This clone was recorded once. The chain is built from TRBV6-5 and TRBJ2-2; TRBD2 agrees at 9 bases. Per germline, CDR1 MNHEY and CDR2 SVGAGI. V lost 6 bases, J lost 1 base, and 3 bases stayed unmatched. The CDR3 runs 15 residues. The CDR3 spells CASSRLAVNTGELFF. The CDR3 coding sequence is TGTGCCAGCAGCCGACTAGCGGTGAACACCGGGGAGCTGTTTTTT.

This clone was seen a single time. J is TRBJ1-4 and V is TRBV4-3; D gene ambiguous. The CDR3 has 13 amino acids. Germline values: CDR1 LGHNA, CDR2 YSLEER. V lost 4 bases to trimming and J lost 8 bases, with 11 bases between them. Here the CDR3 reads CASSPQFSEKLFF. DNA for the CDR3: TGCGCCAGCAGCCCACAGTTTTCGGAAAAACTGTTTTTT.

This rearrangement joins TRBV6-5 to TRBJ1-1, with TRBD1 matching 7 bases. This CDR3 is 13 amino acids long. J lost 2 bases, V lost 6 bases, and 3 bases had no gene match. Germline V gene sequence: CDR1 MNHEY, CDR2 SVGAGI. The CDR3 region has the DNA TGTGCCAGCAGCAGGGGGTATAACACTGAAGCTTTCTTT. Amino acids: CASSRGYNTEAFF.

The V call is TRBV13, the J call TRBJ2-7; 7 bases match TRBD2. The V gene end was trimmed by 1 base and the J gene end by 0 bases; junction bases not matched to a gene: 6. From germline, CDR1 is PRHDT and CDR2 FYEKMQ (reference sequence). This CDR3 comprises 16 residues. CDR3 protein: CASSLVGGTDSYEQYF. In DNA form, the CDR3 reads TGTGCCAGCAGCTTAGTGGGGGGGACGGACTCCTACGAGCAGTACTTC.

This chain joins TRBV5-4 and TRBJ1-1; possibly TRBD1 for D (5 bases). CDR3 length equals 15 residues. V was shortened by 2 bases and J by 2 bases, with 13 bases between the two germline ends. CDR1 and CDR2 from the germline V gene are SGHNT and YYREEE (reference sequence). CDR3: CASSLPPTVNTEAFF. The CDR3 nucleotides read TGTGCCAGCAGCTTACCGCCGACAGTTAACACTGAAGCTTTCTTT.